The 4 T cell receptor beta chains in this list originate from one sample, sequenced in a study of T cell changes during pregnancy in multiple sclerosis. Profiling relied on immunoSEQ multiplex PCR, and the TCRdb table lists in-frame clones only, not all of them. This table has about 100,000 clones, 92% appearing once. Sequencing was performed on peripheral blood, taken after pregnancy. The receptor set was obtained from a female donor with multiple sclerosis, enrolled in a pregnancy study.

Notes on this clone: One junction end disagrees with the germline gene, perhaps due to a read error. The V call is TRBV27, the J call TRBJ1-1; D might be TRBD1 (6 bases). CDR1 is MNHEY, CDR2 SMNVEV, per germline (reference sequence). The CDR3 covers 16 residues. The CDR3 loop reads CASSVSWGPQITEAFF. DNA of the CDR3: TGTGCCAGCAGTGTATCGTGGGGGCCCCAGATAACTGAAGCTTTCTTT.

V and J are TRBV6-6 and TRBJ1-1; D might be TRBD1 (5 bases). CDR1 and CDR2 (germline): MNHNY, SVGAGI (reference sequence). The ends were cut back, 10 bases at V and 5 bases at J, with 20 bases in the middle. This CDR3 is 14 amino acids long. CDR3 DNA: TGTGCCACTTCGTTCGGGGGGATCGCAACTGAAGCTTTCTTT. Translation: CATSFGGIATEAFF.

The chain has TRBV28 and TRBJ2-5; the match to TRBD1 covers 10 bases. The CDR3 is 15 amino acids. From germline, CDR1 is MDHEN and CDR2 SYDVKM. Trimming took 1 base from V and 9 from J; bases not matched to a gene: 8. CDR3 in amino acids: CASSLYGTGERPQYF. CDR3 coding DNA: TGTGCCAGCAGTTTATACGGGACAGGGGAGAGACCCCAGTACTTC.

V usage is TRBV19 and J usage is TRBJ1-2; D may be TRBD1 (5 bases). Germline CDR1 and CDR2: LNHDA and SQIVND (reference sequence). The V and J ends lost 0 bases and 8 bases respectively, with 10 bases between them. The CDR3 is made up of 13 amino acids. CDR3 in amino acids: CASSIDVKGGYTF. CDR3 bases: TGTGCCAGTAGTATAGATGTAAAGGGGGGCTACACCTTC.